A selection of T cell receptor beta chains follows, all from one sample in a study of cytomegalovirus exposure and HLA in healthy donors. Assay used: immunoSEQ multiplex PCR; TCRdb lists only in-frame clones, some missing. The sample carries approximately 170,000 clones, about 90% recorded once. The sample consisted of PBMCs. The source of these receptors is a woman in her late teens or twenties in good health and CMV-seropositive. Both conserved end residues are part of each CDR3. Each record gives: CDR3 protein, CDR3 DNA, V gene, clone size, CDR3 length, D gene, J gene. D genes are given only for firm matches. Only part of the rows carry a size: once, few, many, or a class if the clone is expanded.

CDR3 protein: CASSEPGGGPDTQYF; CDR3 DNA: TGTGCCAGCAGTGAACCGGGGGGGGGTCCAGATACGCAGTATTTT; V gene: TRBV6-1; clone size: once; CDR3 length: 15; D gene: TRBD2; J gene: TRBJ2-3
CDR3 protein: CASLGGTYEQYF; CDR3 DNA: TGCGCCAGTCTAGGGGGAACATACGAGCAGTACTTC; V gene: TRBV10-2; clone size: once; CDR3 length: 12; D gene: .; J gene: TRBJ2-7
CDR3 protein: CASSQDEGAAYGYTF; CDR3 DNA: TGTGCCAGCAGCCAAGATGAGGGGGCAGCATATGGCTACACCTTC; V gene: TRBV4-2; clone size: .; CDR3 length: 15; D gene: TRBD1; J gene: TRBJ1-2
CDR3 protein: CASKSTGGQETQYF; CDR3 DNA: TGTGCCAGTAAATCCACGGGGGGTCAAGAGACCCAGTACTTC; V gene: TRBV5-4; clone size: once; CDR3 length: 14; D gene: TRBD2; J gene: TRBJ2-5
CDR3 protein: CASSLGVGVTSPLHF; CDR3 DNA: TGTGCCAGCAGCTTAGGGGTAGGGGTTACTTCACCCCTCCACTTT; V gene: TRBV7-2; clone size: .; CDR3 length: 15; D gene: .; J gene: TRBJ1-6
CDR3 protein: CASSVGQGGTGELFF; CDR3 DNA: TGTGCCAGCAGCGTCGGACAGGGGGGAACCGGGGAGCTGTTTTTT; V gene: TRBV4-2; clone size: .; CDR3 length: 15; D gene: TRBD1; J gene: TRBJ2-2
CDR3 protein: CASSERDASADTQYF; CDR3 DNA: TGTGCCAGCAGTGAAAGAGATGCCTCCGCAGATACGCAGTATTTT; V gene: TRBV6-1; clone size: .; CDR3 length: 15; D gene: .; J gene: TRBJ2-3
CDR3 protein: CSVTQGEGTEAFF; CDR3 DNA: TGCAGCGTTACACAGGGAGAAGGCACTGAAGCTTTCTTT; V gene: TRBV29-1; clone size: .; CDR3 length: 13; D gene: .; J gene: TRBJ1-1
CDR3 protein: CATSTRQGAGYEQYF; CDR3 DNA: TGTGCCACCAGCACACGACAGGGGGCGGGCTACGAGCAGTACTTC; V gene: TRBV15; clone size: .; CDR3 length: 15; D gene: TRBD1; J gene: TRBJ2-7
CDR3 protein: CASSYSNQGPYNEQFF; CDR3 DNA: TGTGCCAGCAGTTACTCGAACCAGGGCCCCTACAATGAGCAGTTCTTC; V gene: TRBV6-5; clone size: .; CDR3 length: 16; D gene: .; J gene: TRBJ2-1
CDR3 protein: CASSQAIGGAYEQYF; CDR3 DNA: TGCGCCAGCAGCCAAGCCATCGGGGGGGCCTACGAGCAGTACTTC; V gene: TRBV4-1; clone size: once; CDR3 length: 15; D gene: TRBD2; J gene: TRBJ2-7
CDR3 protein: CAWNSGQIRTEAFF; CDR3 DNA: TGTGCCTGGAATTCGGGACAGATCAGGACTGAAGCTTTCTTT; V gene: TRBV30; clone size: .; CDR3 length: 14; D gene: TRBD1; J gene: TRBJ1-1
CDR3 protein: CASSLRGYNQPQHF; CDR3 DNA: TGTGCCAGCAGTTTACGGGGTTACAATCAGCCCCAGCATTTT; V gene: TRBV27; clone size: .; CDR3 length: 14; D gene: .; J gene: TRBJ1-5
CDR3 protein: CAWSVGQGWGYTF; CDR3 DNA: TGTGCCTGGAGTGTGGGGCAGGGCTGGGGCTACACCTTC; V gene: TRBV30; clone size: .; CDR3 length: 13; D gene: .; J gene: TRBJ1-2
CDR3 protein: CASSLVRGGEETQYF; CDR3 DNA: TGTGCCAGCAGCCTAGTTAGGGGAGGTGAAGAGACCCAGTACTTC; V gene: TRBV7-2; clone size: once; CDR3 length: 15; D gene: .; J gene: TRBJ2-5
CDR3 protein: CASSRFEQGYYEQYF; CDR3 DNA: TGTGCCAGCAGCCGATTCGAGCAGGGGTACTACGAGCAGTACTTC; V gene: TRBV11-2; clone size: once; CDR3 length: 15; D gene: .; J gene: TRBJ2-7
CDR3 protein: CASSPAPRVQPYEQYF; CDR3 DNA: TGTGCCAGCTCACCCGCCCCGCGTGTTCAACCTTACGAGCAGTACTTC; V gene: TRBV18; clone size: once; CDR3 length: 16; D gene: .; J gene: TRBJ2-7
CDR3 protein: CASSARGGAAETQYF; CDR3 DNA: TGTGCCAGTAGTGCTCGCGGGGGGGCGGCGGAGACCCAGTACTTC; V gene: TRBV19; clone size: .; CDR3 length: 15; D gene: TRBD2; J gene: TRBJ2-5
CDR3 protein: CASSFGGRSYGYTF; CDR3 DNA: TGTGCCAGCAGCTTCGGGGGGCGCAGCTATGGCTACACCTTC; V gene: TRBV13; clone size: once; CDR3 length: 14; D gene: .; J gene: TRBJ1-2
CDR3 protein: CASSLDSSNYGYTF; CDR3 DNA: TGTGCCAGCAGCTTGGACAGTTCTAACTATGGCTACACCTTC; V gene: TRBV5-4; clone size: few; CDR3 length: 14; D gene: .; J gene: TRBJ1-2
CDR3 protein: CASSSGHDTDTQYF; CDR3 DNA: TGCGCCAGCAGCTCCGGACACGACACAGATACGCAGTATTTT; V gene: TRBV5-1; clone size: .; CDR3 length: 14; D gene: .; J gene: TRBJ2-3
CDR3 protein: CASRGQLYGYTF; CDR3 DNA: TGTGCCAGCAGGGGACAGCTCTATGGCTACACCTTC; V gene: TRBV28; clone size: many; CDR3 length: 12; D gene: TRBD1; J gene: TRBJ1-2
CDR3 protein: CASTWTGSYNEQFF; CDR3 DNA: TGTGCCAGCACCTGGACAGGTTCCTACAATGAGCAGTTCTTC; V gene: TRBV6-1; clone size: .; CDR3 length: 14; D gene: TRBD1; J gene: TRBJ2-1
CDR3 protein: CASSSDIPYSYEQYF; CDR3 DNA: TGTGCCAGCAGTTCCGACATTCCCTATTCCTACGAGCAGTACTTC; V gene: TRBV6-6; clone size: .; CDR3 length: 15; D gene: .; J gene: TRBJ2-7
CDR3 protein: CASSPAHLRGPKGYTF; CDR3 DNA: TGTGCCAGCAGTCCTGCCCATTTGCGGGGGCCGAAAGGCTACACCTTC; V gene: TRBV11-2; clone size: .; CDR3 length: 16; D gene: .; J gene: TRBJ1-2
CDR3 protein: CASTRDRDGGYTF; CDR3 DNA: TGTGCCAGCACCAGGGACAGGGATGGCGGCTACACCTTC; V gene: TRBV6-6; clone size: .; CDR3 length: 13; D gene: TRBD1; J gene: TRBJ1-2
CDR3 protein: CASSLLPGDTYEQYF; CDR3 DNA: TGCGCCAGCAGCTTGCTTCCAGGGGATACTTACGAGCAGTACTTC; V gene: TRBV5-1; clone size: .; CDR3 length: 15; D gene: .; J gene: TRBJ2-7
CDR3 protein: CASSQDSRGNTEAFF; CDR3 DNA: TGTGCCAGCAGCCAAGATTCCAGGGGAAACACTGAAGCTTTCTTT; V gene: TRBV4-2; clone size: .; CDR3 length: 15; D gene: .; J gene: TRBJ1-1
CDR3 protein: CASLLAGTQETQYF; CDR3 DNA: TGTGCCAGCCTGCTAGCGGGGACCCAAGAGACCCAGTACTTC; V gene: TRBV2; clone size: .; CDR3 length: 14; D gene: TRBD2; J gene: TRBJ2-5
CDR3 protein: CASSSREDSFYEQYF; CDR3 DNA: TGTGCCAGCAGCTCGAGAGAGGACAGCTTCTACGAGCAGTACTTC; V gene: TRBV9; clone size: .; CDR3 length: 15; D gene: .; J gene: TRBJ2-7
CDR3 protein: CASRIDRGIANEQFF; CDR3 DNA: TGTGCCAGTAGGATCGACAGGGGGATAGCCAATGAGCAGTTCTTC; V gene: TRBV19; clone size: few; CDR3 length: 15; D gene: TRBD1; J gene: TRBJ2-1
CDR3 protein: CASSLEGRGRQPQHF; CDR3 DNA: TGTGCCAGCAGCTTGGAGGGCAGGGGGCGTCAGCCCCAGCATTTT; V gene: TRBV5-8; clone size: .; CDR3 length: 15; D gene: TRBD1; J gene: TRBJ1-5
CDR3 protein: CASTKGGSNAEAFF; CDR3 DNA: TGCGCCAGCACGAAAGGGGGCTCGAATGCTGAAGCTTTCTTT; V gene: TRBV5-1; clone size: few; CDR3 length: 14; D gene: TRBD1; J gene: TRBJ1-1